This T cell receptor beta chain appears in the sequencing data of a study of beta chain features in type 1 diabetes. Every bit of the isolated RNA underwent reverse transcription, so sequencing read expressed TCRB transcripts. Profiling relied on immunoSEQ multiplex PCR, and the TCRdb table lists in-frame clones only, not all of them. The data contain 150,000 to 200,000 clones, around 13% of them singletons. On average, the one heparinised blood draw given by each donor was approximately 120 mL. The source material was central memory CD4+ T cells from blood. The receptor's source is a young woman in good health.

CDR3 protein: CASSIRTNVPEAFF. The DNA for the CDR3 is TGTGCCAGTAGTATCAGGACAAATGTTCCTGAAGCTTTCTTT. J is TRBJ1-1 and V is TRBV19; TRBD1 might be the D (5 bases). Deletions cut 3 bases from V and 6 bases from J, with 14 bases between. CDR1 is LNHDA and CDR2 is SQIVND in the germline V gene (reference sequence). This CDR3 contains 14 residues. The entire variable domain, with the rest obtained from reference TRBV19 and TRBJ1-1, is as follows: DGGITQSPKYLFRKEGQNVTLSCEQNLNHDAMYWYRQDPGQGLRLIYYSQIVNDFQKGDIAEGYSVSREKKESFPLTVTSAQKNPTAFYLCASSIRTNVPEAFFGQGTRLTVV.